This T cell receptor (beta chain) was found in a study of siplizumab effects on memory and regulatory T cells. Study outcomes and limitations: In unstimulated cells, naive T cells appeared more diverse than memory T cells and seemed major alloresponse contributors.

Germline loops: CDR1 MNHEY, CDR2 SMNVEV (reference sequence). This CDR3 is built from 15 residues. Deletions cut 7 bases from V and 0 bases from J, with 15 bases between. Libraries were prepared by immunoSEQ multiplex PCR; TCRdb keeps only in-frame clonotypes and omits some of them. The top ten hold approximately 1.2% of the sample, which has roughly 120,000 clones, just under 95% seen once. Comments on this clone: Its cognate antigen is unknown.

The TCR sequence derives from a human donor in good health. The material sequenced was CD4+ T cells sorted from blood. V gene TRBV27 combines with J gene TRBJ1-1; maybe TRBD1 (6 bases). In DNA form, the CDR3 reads TGTGCCAGCAAACCACAGGGCCTACTGAACACTGAAGCTTTCTTT. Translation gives CASKPQGLLNTEAFF.